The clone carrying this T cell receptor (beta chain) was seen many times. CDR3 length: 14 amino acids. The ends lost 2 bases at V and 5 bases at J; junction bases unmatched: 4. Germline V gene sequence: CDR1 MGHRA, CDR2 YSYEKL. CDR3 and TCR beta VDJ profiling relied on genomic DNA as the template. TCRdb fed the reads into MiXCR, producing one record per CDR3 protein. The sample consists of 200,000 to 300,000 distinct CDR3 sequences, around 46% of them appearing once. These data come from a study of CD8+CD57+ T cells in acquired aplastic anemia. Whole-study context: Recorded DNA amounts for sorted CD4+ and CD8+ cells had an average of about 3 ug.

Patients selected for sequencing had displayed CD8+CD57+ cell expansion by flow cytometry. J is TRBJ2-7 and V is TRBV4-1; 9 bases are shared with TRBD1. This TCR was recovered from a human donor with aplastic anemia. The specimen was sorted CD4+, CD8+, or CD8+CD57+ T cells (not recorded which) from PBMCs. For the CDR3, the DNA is TGCGCCAGCAGCCAACCCGGGACAGGGAACGAGCAGTACTTC. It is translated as CASSQPGTGNEQYF.